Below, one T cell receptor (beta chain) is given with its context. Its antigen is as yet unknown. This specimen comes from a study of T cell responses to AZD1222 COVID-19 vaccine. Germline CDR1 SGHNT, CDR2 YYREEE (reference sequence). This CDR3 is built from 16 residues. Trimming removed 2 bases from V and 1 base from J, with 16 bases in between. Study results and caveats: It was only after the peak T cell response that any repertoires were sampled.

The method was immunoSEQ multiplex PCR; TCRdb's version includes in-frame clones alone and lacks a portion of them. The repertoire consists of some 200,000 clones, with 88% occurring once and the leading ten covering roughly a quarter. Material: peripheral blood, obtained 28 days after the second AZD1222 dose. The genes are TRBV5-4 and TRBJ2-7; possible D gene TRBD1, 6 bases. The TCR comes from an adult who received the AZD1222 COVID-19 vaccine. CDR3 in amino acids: CASSFGYGTLSYEQYF. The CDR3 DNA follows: TGTGCCAGCAGCTTCGGATACGGGACATTATCCTACGAGCAGTACTTC.